A single sample is the source of the 26 T cell receptor beta chains below, sequenced in a study of beta chain features in type 1 diabetes. The study, taken as a whole, reports: Researchers report that Type 1 diabetes patients had moderately but significantly shorter TCRB CDR3s across all four CD4+ subsets.

The investigators reverse transcribed all of the isolated RNA, so they sequenced expressed TCRB transcripts. TCRdb's copy holds only in-frame clones and misses some; the assay was immunoSEQ multiplex PCR. The table records around 14,000 clones, 70% to 80% of them present only once. No cognate antigen is known for these TCRs. The material sequenced was stem cell memory CD4+ T cells from blood. The receptor set was obtained from a woman younger than 30 with type 1 diabetes.

The rearrangement joins TRBV19 to TRBJ2-2; 13 positions agree with TRBD2. The germline V gene has CDR1 LNHDA and CDR2 SQIVND (reference sequence). This CDR3 region has 17 residues. V dropped 7 bases and J dropped 2; count of bases not matched to a gene: 7. The CDR3 DNA reads TGTGCCAGTATCGGGTGGGGACTAGCGGGAAACACCGGGGAGCTGTTTTTT. This translates into CASIGWGLAGNTGELFF.

The genes are TRBV4-3 and TRBJ2-3, with 8 bases aligning to TRBD2. The germline V gene has CDR1 LGHNA and CDR2 YSLEER. Trimming at V came to 1 base and at J to 12 bases, leaving 6 bases not matched to a gene. The CDR3 is 13 residues long. The DNA for the CDR3 is TGCGCCAGCAGCCAAGGTCTGGCGGGAGGACAGTATTTT. Translated, it gives CASSQGLAGGQYF.

Only one count was recorded for this clone. The chain is built from TRBV29-1 and TRBJ1-4; 7 bases match TRBD1. The germline CDR1 and CDR2 sequences are SQVTM and ANQGSEA. V shed 4 bases and J 0 bases; nucleotides not matched to a gene: 2. The CDR3 runs to 14 residues. The CDR3 coding sequence is TGCAGCGTTGCAGGGACAGCAACTAATGAAAAACTGTTTTTT. Its translation: CSVAGTATNEKLFF.

This clone has only one observation. The DNA of the CDR3 is TGTGCCAGCTCACCACGGTCAGAGGGAGAGACCCAGTACTTC. This gives the protein CASSPRSEGETQYF. The chain uses TRBV18 and TRBJ2-5; a possible D gene is TRBD2 (5 bases). The CDR3 covers 14 residues. Germline lookup yields CDR1 KGHSH and CDR2 LQKENI. Trimming removed 1 base at V and 4 bases at J, with 10 bases between.

This clone has only a few counts. The CDR3 DNA reads as TGTGCCAGCAGCCCCAGACTAGCGGGGTACAATGAGCAGTTCTTC. Translated: CASSPRLAGYNEQFF. This rearrangement joins TRBV11-2 to TRBJ2-1; 11 bases fit TRBD2. V gave up 5 bases and J gave up 4 bases; unmatched junction bases: 4. This CDR3 has 15 amino acids. Germline V CDR1 and CDR2: SGHAT, FQNNGV.

The chain carries TRBV7-6 and TRBJ2-7; 12 nucleotides match TRBD1. The V gene's germline CDR1 is SGHVS and CDR2 FNYEAQ. Trimming removed 5 bases from V and 6 bases from J; junction bases left unmatched: 5. This CDR3 spans 14 amino acids. The CDR3, as DNA: TGTGCCAGCAGCGCCCCGGGACAGGGGGCCGAGCAGTACTTC. As protein: CASSAPGQGAEQYF.

This clone was seen only once. This chain uses TRBV5-4 with TRBJ2-2; D perhaps matches TRBD2 (6 bases). Germline CDR1 reads SGHNT; CDR2 reads YYREEE (reference sequence). This CDR3 spans 16 amino acids. Trimming took off 0 bases at V and 1 base at J, with 10 bases between the two ends. The CDR3 nucleotides are TGTGCCAGCAGCTTGGTCCCGGGAGAGAACACCGGGGAGCTGTTTTTT. It is translated as CASSLVPGENTGELFF.

The V call is TRBV20-1, the J call TRBJ1-1, with a possible D match to TRBD1 (5 bases). Germline CDR1 reads DFQATT; CDR2 reads SNEGSKA (reference sequence). V lost 1 base to trimming and J lost 8 bases, with 8 bases between them. This CDR3 comprises 11 residues. CDR3 protein: CSARAGLEAFF. CDR3 coding DNA: TGCAGTGCTAGAGCAGGGTTGGAAGCTTTCTTT.

The chain combines TRBV25-1 with TRBJ1-1; 7 bases map to TRBD1. The CDR3 extends over 14 amino acids. Per germline, CDR1 MGHDK and CDR2 SYGVNS. Trimming at V came to 5 bases and at J to 4 bases, leaving 7 bases not matched to a gene. Here the CDR3 DNA reads TGTGCCAGCAGTAATAGGGGGCTGGGCACTGAAGCTTTCTTT. Translation: CASSNRGLGTEAFF.

V gene TRBV7-2 combines with J gene TRBJ1-1, with D hard to call. Trimming stripped 3 bases from V and 3 bases from J, with 17 bases between. This CDR3 spans 16 amino acids. CDR1 and CDR2 from the germline V gene are SGHTA and FQGNSA. CDR3 bases: TGTGCCAGCAGCTTCCGGGGTCGGGTGCGTTACACTGAAGCTTTCTTT. This gives the protein CASSFRGRVRYTEAFF.

This rearrangement joins TRBV7-2 to TRBJ2-2; 8 nucleotides match TRBD2. The CDR3 spans 17 residues. J gave up 4 bases and V 4 bases, and 11 bases lay outside the gene matches. Germline V CDR1 and CDR2: SGHTA, FQGNSA. The CDR3 DNA sequence: TGTGCCAGCAGCTCTTTTAGACTAGCGAAAAGCACCGGGGAGCTGTTTTTT. This gives the protein CASSSFRLAKSTGELFF. The full variable domain, its missing parts supplied by reference TRBV7-2 and TRBJ2-2, is GAGVSQSPSNKVTEKGKDVELRCDPISGHTALYWYRQSLGQGLEFLIYFQGNSAPDKSGLPSDRFSAERTGGSVSTLTIQRTQQEDSAVYLCASSSFRLAKSTGELFFGEGSRLTVL.

In its sample, this clone was seen once. The chain is built from TRBV4-3 and TRBJ2-2, with 7 nucleotides matching TRBD2. Germline V CDR1 and CDR2: LGHNA, YSLEER. V trimming: 2 bases; J trimming: 6 bases; junction bases outside the gene matches: 3. This CDR3 has 14 amino acids. The CDR3 nucleotides read TGCGCCAGCAGCCAATGGGGGGGGGCCGGGGAGCTGTTTTTT. It encodes CASSQWGGAGELFF.

This chain joins TRBV30 and TRBJ1-2; tentatively, D is TRBD1 (5 bases). The CDR3 is made up of 15 amino acids. Germline V gene lookup returns CDR1 GTSNPN and CDR2 SVGIG (reference sequence). Trimming cost V 2 bases and J 3 bases, with 16 bases left between them. CDR3 in DNA: TGTGCCTGGAGTCGGGGGGAAGGGGCCTACTATGGCTACACCTTC. This gives the protein CAWSRGEGAYYGYTF. Full variable domain (rest looked up from reference TRBV30 and TRBJ1-2): SQTIHQWPATLVQPVGSPLSLECTVEGTSNPNLYWYRQAAGRGLQLLFYSVGIGQISSEVPQNLSASRPQDRQFILSSKKLLLSDSGFYLCAWSRGEGAYYGYTFGSGTRLTVV.

V is TRBV2 and J is TRBJ1-3; no reliable D call. The germline V gene encodes CDR1 SNHLY and CDR2 FYNNEI. This CDR3 comprises 14 residues. V was shortened by 3 bases and J by 3 bases, with 9 bases between the two germline ends. The CDR3 sequence is CASSEVGRGNTIYF. CDR3 sequence (DNA): TGTGCCAGCAGTGAGGTTGGCCGTGGAAACACCATATATTTT.

This clone was observed a few times. The chain is built from TRBV7-9 and TRBJ2-1; 8 bases are a match to TRBD2. The CDR3 sequence is 17 residues long. The J segment lost 3 bases and the V segment lost 5 bases, leaving 12 bases of the junction unmatched. In germline, CDR1 is SEHNR, CDR2 FQNEAQ (reference sequence). In DNA form, the CDR3 reads TGTGCCAGCAGCCCCCGCCGGGGGGGAGAAGGCTACAATGAGCAGTTCTTC. This encodes CASSPRRGGEGYNEQFF. Complete variable domain (other parts from reference TRBV7-9 and TRBJ2-1): DTGVSQNPRHKITKRGQNVTFRCDPISEHNRLYWYRQTLGQGPEFLTYFQNEAQLEKSRLLSDRFSAERPKGSFSTLEIQRTEQGDSAMYLCASSPRRGGEGYNEQFFGPGTRLTVL.

The count of this clone is one. The rearrangement links TRBV7-8 to TRBJ1-3, with 8 positions matching TRBD1. Germline CDR1 SGHVS, CDR2 FQNEAQ. V lost 4 bases, J lost 0 bases, and 5 bases stayed unmatched. The CDR3 is made up of 16 amino acids. The CDR3 sequence is CASSSPRGLSGNTIYF. The CDR3 bases are TGTGCCAGCAGCTCCCCCAGGGGGCTCTCTGGAAACACCATATATTTT.

This clone was counted only a few times. The chain couples TRBV11-2 to TRBJ1-1, with D uncertain. This CDR3 comprises 15 residues. From germline, CDR1 is SGHAT and CDR2 FQNNGV. Trimming took 3 bases from V and 1 from J, leaving 12 bases between them. CDR3 loop: CASSFALVENTEAFF. The CDR3 nucleotides read TGTGCCAGCAGCTTTGCACTGGTAGAGAACACTGAAGCTTTCTTT.

This clone occurred a few times. This chain connects TRBV7-9 to TRBJ2-7; 12 positions match TRBD2. CDR1 and CDR2 (germline): SEHNR, FQNEAQ (reference sequence). This CDR3 spans 17 amino acids. The junction had 8 bases not matched to a gene; V was cut back by 3 bases and J by 2 bases. DNA for the CDR3: TGTGCCAGCAGCTTTTTGGAGACTAGCGGGAGCCCCTACGAGCAGTACGTC. This codes for CASSFLETSGSPYEQYV.

This clone appeared once. The chain recombines TRBV11-2 with TRBJ2-1, with 11 bases lining up with TRBD2. V trimming: 6 bases; J trimming: 4 bases; junction bases outside the gene matches: 11. The CDR3 consists of 17 residues. Looked up from germline, CDR1 is SGHAT and CDR2 is FQNNGV. The CDR3 coding sequence is TGTGCCAGCAGGTCCACCGGGACTAGCGGACAATACAATGAGCAGTTCTTC. Protein: CASRSTGTSGQYNEQFF.

The chain has TRBV6-5 and TRBJ2-1; D is undetermined. Trimming cost V 2 bases and J 4 bases, with 6 bases left between them. In germline, CDR1 is MNHEY, CDR2 SVGAGI. The CDR3 extends over 13 amino acids. CDR3 in DNA: TGTGCCAGCAGTTACCCCACTTACAATGAGCAGTTCTTC. As protein: CASSYPTYNEQFF.

The chain links TRBV19 to TRBJ2-6; no clear D. This CDR3 is built from 14 residues. The ends were cut back, 7 bases at V and 0 bases at J, with 7 bases in the middle. From germline, CDR1 is LNHDA and CDR2 SQIVND (reference sequence). CDR3 in DNA: TGTGCCAGTACCTACTACTCTGGGGCCAACGTCCTGACTTTC. Encoded protein: CASTYYSGANVLTF.

The DNA of the CDR3 is TGTGCCATCAGTGAGTCGAGAGTAAACACTGAAGCTTTCTTT. It is translated as CAISESRVNTEAFF. The rearrangement links TRBV10-3 to TRBJ1-1, with D unclear. V was clipped by 0 bases and J by 2 bases, with 7 bases between them. Looked up from germline, CDR1 is ENHRY and CDR2 is SYGVKD. The CDR3 is 14 amino acids.

In regard to this clone: Within the sample, other DNA sequences also encode this same CDR3. The gene calls are TRBV19 and TRBJ1-1; D is undetermined. The CDR3 has 13 residues. Germline V gene data show CDR1 as LNHDA and CDR2 as SQIVND (reference sequence). The ends were cut back, 3 bases at V and 6 bases at J, with 11 bases in the middle. The CDR3 DNA follows: TGTGCCAGTAGTATCCCAGGATTTTCTGAAGCTTTCTTT. Translated: CASSIPGFSEAFF. Using reference TRBV19 and TRBJ1-1 for the parts outside the CDR3, the full variable domain is DGGITQSPKYLFRKEGQNVTLSCEQNLNHDAMYWYRQDPGQGLRLIYYSQIVNDFQKGDIAEGYSVSREKKESFPLTVTSAQKNPTAFYLCASSIPGFSEAFFGQGTRLTVV.

The chain has TRBV28 and TRBJ1-2, with D unresolved. V shed 2 bases and J shed 4 bases, with 8 bases lying between them. The CDR3 totals 13 residues. Per germline, CDR1 MDHEN and CDR2 SYDVKM. CDR3: CASSLRGPYGYTF. The CDR3 DNA follows: TGTGCCAGCAGTTTAAGAGGCCCCTATGGCTACACCTTC.

The chain employs TRBV29-1 and TRBJ1-1; a possible D gene is TRBD1 (6 bases). V was cut by 4 bases and J by 1 base, with 19 bases left in between. Per the germline V gene, CDR1 is SQVTM and CDR2 is ANQGSEA. The CDR3 sequence is 16 residues long. CDR3 region: CSVGTRWDTKNTEAFF. For the CDR3, the DNA is TGCAGCGTTGGTACCAGATGGGACACCAAGAACACTGAAGCTTTCTTT.

The V call is TRBV11-2, the J call TRBJ1-2; TRBD1 is a possible D gene (6 bases). V was shortened by 5 bases and J by 8 bases, with 15 bases between the two germline ends. This CDR3 has 13 amino acids. Germline values: CDR1 SGHAT, CDR2 FQNNGV. The CDR3 region has the DNA TGTGCCAGCAGCGTAAGCAGGGGAGTAGGCTACACCTTC. This encodes CASSVSRGVGYTF.